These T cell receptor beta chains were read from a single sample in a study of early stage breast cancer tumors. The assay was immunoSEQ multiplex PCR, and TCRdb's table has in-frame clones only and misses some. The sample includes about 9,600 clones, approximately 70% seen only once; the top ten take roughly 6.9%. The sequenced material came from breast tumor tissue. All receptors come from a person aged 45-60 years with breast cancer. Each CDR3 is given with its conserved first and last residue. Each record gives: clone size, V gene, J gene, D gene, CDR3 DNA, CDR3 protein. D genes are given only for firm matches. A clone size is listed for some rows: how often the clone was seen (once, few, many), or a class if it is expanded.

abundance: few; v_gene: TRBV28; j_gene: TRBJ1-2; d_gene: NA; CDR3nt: TGTGCCAGCAGTTTGGACCCGACAGATAACTATGGCTACACCTTC; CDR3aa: CASSLDPTDNYGYTF
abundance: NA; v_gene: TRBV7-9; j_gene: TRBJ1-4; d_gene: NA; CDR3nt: TGTGCCAGCAGTTCGTCGGGTCACACTAATGAAAAACTGTTTTTT; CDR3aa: CASSSSGHTNEKLFF
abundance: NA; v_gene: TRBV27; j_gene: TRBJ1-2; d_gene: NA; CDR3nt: TGTGCCAGCAGTTTATCGATAGGGGTTAACCGGGATGGCTACACCTTC; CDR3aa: CASSLSIGVNRDGYTF
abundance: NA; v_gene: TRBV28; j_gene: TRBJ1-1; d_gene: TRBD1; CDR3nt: TGTGCCGGTACTAACAGGGGGCAGGTTGAAGCTTTCTTT; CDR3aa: CAGTNRGQVEAFF
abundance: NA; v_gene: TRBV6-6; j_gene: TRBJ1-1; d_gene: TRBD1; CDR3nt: TGTGCCAGCAGGCGGACAGGGGGCGACACTGAAGCTTTCTTT; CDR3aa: CASRRTGGDTEAFF
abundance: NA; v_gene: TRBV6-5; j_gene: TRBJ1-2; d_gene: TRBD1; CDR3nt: TGTGCCAGCAGGGACAGGGGGTATGGCTACACCTTC; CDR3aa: CASRDRGYGYTF
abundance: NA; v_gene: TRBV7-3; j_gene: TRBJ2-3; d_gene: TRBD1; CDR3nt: TGTGCCAGCAGCGGGGACAGGAGCACAGATACGCAGTATTTT; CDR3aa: CASSGDRSTDTQYF
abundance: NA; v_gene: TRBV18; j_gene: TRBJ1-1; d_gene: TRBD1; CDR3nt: TGTGCCAGCTCACCCCGACAGGGAGACACTGAAGCTTTCTTT; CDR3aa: CASSPRQGDTEAFF
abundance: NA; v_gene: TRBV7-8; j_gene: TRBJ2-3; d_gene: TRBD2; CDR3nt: TGTGCCAGCAGCTTAGGTTTGGGACTAGCGGGAGGACGCACAGATACGCAGTATTTT; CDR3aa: CASSLGLGLAGGRTDTQYF
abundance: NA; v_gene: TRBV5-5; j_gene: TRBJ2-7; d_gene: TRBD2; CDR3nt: TGTGCCAGCAGCTTGGTTTTAGCGGGTGGGAGAACAGCCTACGAGCAGTACTTC; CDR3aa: CASSLVLAGGRTAYEQYF
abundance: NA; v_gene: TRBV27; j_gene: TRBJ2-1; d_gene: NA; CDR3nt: TGTGCCAGCAGGCCACGGACAGCCGGGAGGTACAATGAGCAGTTCTTC; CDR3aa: CASRPRTAGRYNEQFF
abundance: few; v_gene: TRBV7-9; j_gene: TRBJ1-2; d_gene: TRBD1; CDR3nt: TGTGCCAGCGCTCGAGGACAGGGGGCTGGGGGCTACACCTTC; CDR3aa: CASARGQGAGGYTF
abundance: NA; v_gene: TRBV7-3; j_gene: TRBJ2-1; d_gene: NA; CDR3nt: TGTGCCAGCAGCCCACACTCGGGACGGAATGAGCAGTTCTTC; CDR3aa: CASSPHSGRNEQFF
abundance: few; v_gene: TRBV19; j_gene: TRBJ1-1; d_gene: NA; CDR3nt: TGTGCCAGTAGCTCAGGGGTGGGGAACACTGAAGCTTTCTTT; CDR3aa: CASSSGVGNTEAFF
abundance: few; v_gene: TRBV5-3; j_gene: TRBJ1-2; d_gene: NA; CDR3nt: TGTGCCAGAAGCAAGGAGGGCTATGGCTACACCTTC; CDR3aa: CARSKEGYGYTF
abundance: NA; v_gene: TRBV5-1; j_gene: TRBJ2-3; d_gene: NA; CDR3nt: TGCGCCAGCAGCTTGAGTGATAGCACAGATACGCAGTATTTT; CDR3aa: CASSLSDSTDTQYF
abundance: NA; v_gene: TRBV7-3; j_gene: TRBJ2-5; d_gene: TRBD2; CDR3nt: TGTGCCAGCAGCTCGGGACTAGCGGGGGGGAGGGAGGAGACCCAGTACTTC; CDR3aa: CASSSGLAGGREETQYF
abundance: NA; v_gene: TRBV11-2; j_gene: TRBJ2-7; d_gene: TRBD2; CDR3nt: TGTGCCAGCAGCTACATAGCGGGAGGCTCCTACGAGCAGTACTTC; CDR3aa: CASSYIAGGSYEQYF
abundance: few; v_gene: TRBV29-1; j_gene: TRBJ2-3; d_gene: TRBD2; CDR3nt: TGCAGCGTTTGGTTAGCGGGAGCCTCAGATACGCAGTATTTT; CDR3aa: CSVWLAGASDTQYF
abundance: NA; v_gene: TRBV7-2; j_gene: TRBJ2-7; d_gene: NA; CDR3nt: TGTGCCAGCAGCCCAAAGACTAGTCCGATTTTCTCCTACGAGCAGTACTTC; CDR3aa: CASSPKTSPIFSYEQYF
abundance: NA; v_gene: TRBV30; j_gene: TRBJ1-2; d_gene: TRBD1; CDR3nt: TGTGCCTGGAACGGACAGGCGGACTATGGCTACACCTTC; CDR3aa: CAWNGQADYGYTF
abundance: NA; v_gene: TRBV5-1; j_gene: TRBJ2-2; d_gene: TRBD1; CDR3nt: TGCGCCAGCAGCTTGGTCGAGGGGGCAAACGGGGAGCTGTTTTTT; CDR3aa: CASSLVEGANGELFF
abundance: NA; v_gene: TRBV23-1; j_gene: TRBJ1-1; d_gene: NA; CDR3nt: TGCGCCAGCAGTCAATGCGACGACCGGGCTGAAGCTTTCTTT; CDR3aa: CASSQCDDRAEAFF
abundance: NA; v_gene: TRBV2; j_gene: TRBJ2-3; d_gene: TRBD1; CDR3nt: TGTGCCAGCAACAGGGGCGCAGATACGCAGTATTTT; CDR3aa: CASNRGADTQYF
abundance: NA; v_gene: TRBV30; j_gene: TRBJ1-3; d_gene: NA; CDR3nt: TGTGCCTGGAGTGTCCCGGCAAGAAACACCATATATTTT; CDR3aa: CAWSVPARNTIYF
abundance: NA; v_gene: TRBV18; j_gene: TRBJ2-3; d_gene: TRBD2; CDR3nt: TGTGCCAGCTCATCAACTAGCGGGGGAAACACAGATACGCAGTATTTT; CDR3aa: CASSSTSGGNTDTQYF
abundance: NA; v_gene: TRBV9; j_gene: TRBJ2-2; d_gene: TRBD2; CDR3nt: TGTGCCAGCAGCCTGGGACTAGCGGTCAACACCGGGGAGCTGTTTTTT; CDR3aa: CASSLGLAVNTGELFF
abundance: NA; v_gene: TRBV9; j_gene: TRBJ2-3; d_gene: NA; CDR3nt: TGTGCCAGCAGCGTAGAGGGACAATACACAGATACGCAGTATTTT; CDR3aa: CASSVEGQYTDTQYF
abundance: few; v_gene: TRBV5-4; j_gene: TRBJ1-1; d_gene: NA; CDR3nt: TGTGCCAGCAGCTCCGGGACGGCGAACACTGAAGCTTTCTTT; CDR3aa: CASSSGTANTEAFF
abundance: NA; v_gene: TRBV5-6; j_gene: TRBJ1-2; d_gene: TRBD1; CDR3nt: TGTGCCAGCACCCCACCGGGACAGGATGTCTATGGCTACACCTTC; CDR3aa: CASTPPGQDVYGYTF
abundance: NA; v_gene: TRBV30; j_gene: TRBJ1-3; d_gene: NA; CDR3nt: TGTGCCTGGAGTCGTGGAAACACCATATATTTT; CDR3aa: CAWSRGNTIYF
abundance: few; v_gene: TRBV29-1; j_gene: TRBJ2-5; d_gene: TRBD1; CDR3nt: TGCAGCGTTGATGGACAGGGGGTATACGAGACCCAGTACTTC; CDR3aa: CSVDGQGVYETQYF